This TCR beta chain was identified during a study of blood T cells in healthy people across ages. Study summary: In model experiments, template switching was able to capture about one barcoded beta molecule for every two T cells that were present. Points from the study as a whole: As age increased, TCR beta diversity per million T cells fell in a roughly linear fashion. The donors' CMV status was not determined, possibly confounding changes in expanded clonotypes.

This clonotype appeared a few times. What it binds is not known. It was with a sample-barcoded 5' primer and a J-beta primer mix that a second PCR of about 6 to 12 cycles was run. MiXCR was run by TCRdb on the 5' RACE reads, yielding one entry per CDR3 protein. The profile shows 1.4 million or so distinct CDR3 sequences, roughly 43% of them singletons. The CDR3 is made up of 17 amino acids. The V gene's germline CDR1 is MGHRA and CDR2 YSYEKL. V dropped 2 bases and J dropped 3; count of bases not matched to a gene: 7. The origin of this receptor is a woman aged 18 to 35 in good health. Sample: blood. This rearrangement joins TRBV4-1 to TRBJ1-5; 10 bases are shared with TRBD1. DNA for the CDR3: TGCGCCAGCAGCCAACAACCCGGGACAGGGGTCAATCAGCCCCAGCATTTT. Translation: CASSQQPGTGVNQPQHF.